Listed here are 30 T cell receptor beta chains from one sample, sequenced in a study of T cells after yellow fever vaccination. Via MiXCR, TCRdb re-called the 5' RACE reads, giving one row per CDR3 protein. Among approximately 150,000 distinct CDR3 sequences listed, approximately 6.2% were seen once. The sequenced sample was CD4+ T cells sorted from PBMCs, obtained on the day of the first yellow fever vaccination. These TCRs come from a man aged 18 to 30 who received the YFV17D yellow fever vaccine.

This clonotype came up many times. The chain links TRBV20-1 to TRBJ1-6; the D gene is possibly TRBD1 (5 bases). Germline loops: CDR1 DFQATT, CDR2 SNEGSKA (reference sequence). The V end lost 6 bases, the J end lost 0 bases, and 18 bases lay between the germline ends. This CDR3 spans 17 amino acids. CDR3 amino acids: CSAARGDPSSYNSPLHF. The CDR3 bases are TGCAGTGCCGCCCGGGGGGACCCGAGCTCCTATAATTCACCCCTCCACTTT.

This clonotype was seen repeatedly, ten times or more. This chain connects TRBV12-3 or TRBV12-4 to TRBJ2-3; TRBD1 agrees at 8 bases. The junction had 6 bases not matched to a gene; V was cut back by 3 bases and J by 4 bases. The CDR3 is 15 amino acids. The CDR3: CASSLDRAGADTQYF. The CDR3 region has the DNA TGTGCCAGCAGTTTGGACAGGGCAGGGGCAGATACGCAGTATTTT.

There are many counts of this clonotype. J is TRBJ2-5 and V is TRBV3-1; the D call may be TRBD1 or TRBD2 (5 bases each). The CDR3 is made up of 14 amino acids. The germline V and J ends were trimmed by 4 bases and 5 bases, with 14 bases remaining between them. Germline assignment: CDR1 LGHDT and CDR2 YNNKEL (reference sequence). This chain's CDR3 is CASSPSGTEETQYF. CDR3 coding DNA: TGTGCCAGCAGCCCGTCCGGGACGGAGGAGACCCAGTACTTC.

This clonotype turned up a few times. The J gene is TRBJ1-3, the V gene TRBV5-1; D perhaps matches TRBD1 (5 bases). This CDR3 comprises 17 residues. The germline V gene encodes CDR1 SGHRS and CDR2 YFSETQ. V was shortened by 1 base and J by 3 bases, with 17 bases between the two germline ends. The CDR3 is CASSLLPTALIGNTIYF. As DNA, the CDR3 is TGCGCCAGCAGCTTGTTGCCGACAGCCCTAATTGGAAACACCATATATTTT. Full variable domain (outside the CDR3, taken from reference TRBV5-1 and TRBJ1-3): KAGVTQTPRYLIKTRGQQVTLSCSPISGHRSVSWYQQTPGQGLQFLFEYFSETQRNKGNFPGRFSGRQFSNSRSEMNVSTLELGDSALYLCASSLLPTALIGNTIYFGEGSWLTVV.

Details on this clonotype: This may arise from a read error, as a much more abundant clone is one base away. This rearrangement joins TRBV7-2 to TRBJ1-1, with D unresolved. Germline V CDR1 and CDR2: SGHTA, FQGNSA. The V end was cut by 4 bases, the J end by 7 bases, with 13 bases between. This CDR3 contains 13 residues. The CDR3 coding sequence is TGTGCCAGCAGCTCGGGGATGATGAATGAAGCTTTCTTT. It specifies CASSSGMMNEAFF.

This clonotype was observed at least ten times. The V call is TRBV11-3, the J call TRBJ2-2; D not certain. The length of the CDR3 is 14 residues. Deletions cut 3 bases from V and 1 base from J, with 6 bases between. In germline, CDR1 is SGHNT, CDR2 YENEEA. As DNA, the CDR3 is TGTGCCAGCAGCTTTTTACAGAACACCGGGGAGCTGTTTTTT. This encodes CASSFLQNTGELFF.

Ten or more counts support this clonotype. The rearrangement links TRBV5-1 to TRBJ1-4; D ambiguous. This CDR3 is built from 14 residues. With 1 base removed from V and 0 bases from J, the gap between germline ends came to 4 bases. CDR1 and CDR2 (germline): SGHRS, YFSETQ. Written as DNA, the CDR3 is TGCGCCAGCAGCTTGAGTGCAACTAATGAAAAACTGTTTTTT. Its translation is CASSLSATNEKLFF.

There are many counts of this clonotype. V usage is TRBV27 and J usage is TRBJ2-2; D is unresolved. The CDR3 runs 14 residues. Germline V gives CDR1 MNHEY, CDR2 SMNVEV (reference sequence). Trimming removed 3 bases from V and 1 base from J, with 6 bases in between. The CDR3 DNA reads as TGTGCCAGCAGTTTGTTCAGGAACACCGGGGAGCTGTTTTTT. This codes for CASSLFRNTGELFF.

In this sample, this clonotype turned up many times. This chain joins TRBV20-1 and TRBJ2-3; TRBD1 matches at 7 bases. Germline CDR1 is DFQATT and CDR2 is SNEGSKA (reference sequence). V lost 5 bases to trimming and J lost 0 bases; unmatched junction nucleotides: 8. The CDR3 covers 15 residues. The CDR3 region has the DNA TGCAGTGCTTCAATCGGGACAGCTAGCACAGATACGCAGTATTTT. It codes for CSASIGTASTDTQYF.

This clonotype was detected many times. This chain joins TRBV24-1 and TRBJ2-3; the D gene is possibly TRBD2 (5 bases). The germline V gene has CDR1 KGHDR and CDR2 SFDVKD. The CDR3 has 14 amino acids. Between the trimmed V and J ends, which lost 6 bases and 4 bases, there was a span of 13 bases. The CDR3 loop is CATSFSAEADTQYF. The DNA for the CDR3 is TGTGCCACCAGTTTCAGCGCGGAGGCAGATACGCAGTATTTT.

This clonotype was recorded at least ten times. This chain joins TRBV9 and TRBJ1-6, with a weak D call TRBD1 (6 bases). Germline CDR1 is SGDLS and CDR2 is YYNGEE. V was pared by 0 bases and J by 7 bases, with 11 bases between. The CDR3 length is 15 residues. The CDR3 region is CASSVAAGENSPLHF. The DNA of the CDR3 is TGTGCCAGCAGCGTAGCGGCAGGGGAAAATTCACCCCTCCACTTT.

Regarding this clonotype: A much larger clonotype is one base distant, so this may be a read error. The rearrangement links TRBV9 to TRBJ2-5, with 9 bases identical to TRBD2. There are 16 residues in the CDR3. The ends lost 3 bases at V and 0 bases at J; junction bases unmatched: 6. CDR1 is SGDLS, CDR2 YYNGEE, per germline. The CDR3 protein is CASSGTSAGYQETQYF. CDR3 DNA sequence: TGTGCCAGCAGCGGGACTAGCGCGGGGTACCAAGAGACCCAGTACTTC.

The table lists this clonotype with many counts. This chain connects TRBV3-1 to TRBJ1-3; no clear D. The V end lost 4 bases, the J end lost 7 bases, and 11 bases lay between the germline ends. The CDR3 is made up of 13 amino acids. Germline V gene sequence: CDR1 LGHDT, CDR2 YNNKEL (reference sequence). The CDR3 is CASSRAHWNTIYF. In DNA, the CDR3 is TGTGCCAGCAGCCGGGCCCATTGGAACACCATATATTTT. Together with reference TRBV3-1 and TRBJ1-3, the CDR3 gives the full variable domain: DTAVSQTPKYLVTQMGNDKSIKCEQNLGHDTMYWYKQDSKKFLKIMFSYNNKELIINETVPNRFSPKSPDKAHLNLHINSLELGDSAVYFCASSRAHWNTIYFGEGSWLTVV.

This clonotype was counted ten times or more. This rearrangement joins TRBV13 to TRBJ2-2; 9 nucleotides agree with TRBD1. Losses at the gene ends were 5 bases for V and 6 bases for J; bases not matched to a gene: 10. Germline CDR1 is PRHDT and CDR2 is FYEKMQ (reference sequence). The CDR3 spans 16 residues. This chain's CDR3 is CASSDYRGPAPGELFF. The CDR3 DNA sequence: TGTGCCAGCAGCGATTACAGGGGGCCCGCCCCCGGGGAGCTGTTTTTT.

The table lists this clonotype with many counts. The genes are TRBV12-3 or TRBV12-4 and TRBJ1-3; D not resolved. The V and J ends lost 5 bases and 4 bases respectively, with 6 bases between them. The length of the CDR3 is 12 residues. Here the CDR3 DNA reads TGTGCCAGCAGTGGTGTCGGAAACACCATATATTTT. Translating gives CASSGVGNTIYF.

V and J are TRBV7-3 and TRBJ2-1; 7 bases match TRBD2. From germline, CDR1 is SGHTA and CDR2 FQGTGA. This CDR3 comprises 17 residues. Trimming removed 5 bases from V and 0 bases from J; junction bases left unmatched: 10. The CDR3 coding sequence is TGTGCCAGCAGCGATCCCGCAGGCGGGGGCTCCTACAATGAGCAGTTCTTC. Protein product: CASSDPAGGGSYNEQFF.

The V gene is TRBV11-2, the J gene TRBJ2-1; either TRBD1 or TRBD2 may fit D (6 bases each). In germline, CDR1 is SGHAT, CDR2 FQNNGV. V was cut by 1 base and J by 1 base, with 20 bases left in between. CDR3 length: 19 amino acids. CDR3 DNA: TGTGCCAGCAGCTTAGTTAAGACAGGAGGGTCGAAATCCTACAATGAGCAGTTCTTC. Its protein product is CASSLVKTGGSKSYNEQFF.

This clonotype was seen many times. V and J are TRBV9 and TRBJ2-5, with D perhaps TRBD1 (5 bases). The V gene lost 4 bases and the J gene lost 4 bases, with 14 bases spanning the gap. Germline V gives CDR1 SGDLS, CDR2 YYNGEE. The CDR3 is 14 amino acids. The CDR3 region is CASSPRTRTETQYF. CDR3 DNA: TGTGCCAGCAGCCCCCGGACACGGACAGAGACCCAGTACTTC.

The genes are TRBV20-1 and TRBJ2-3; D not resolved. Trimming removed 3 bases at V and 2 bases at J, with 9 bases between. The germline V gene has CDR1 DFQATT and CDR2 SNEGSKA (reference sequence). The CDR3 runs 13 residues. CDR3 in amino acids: CSASRDFTDTQYF. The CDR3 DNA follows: TGCAGTGCTAGTCGTGACTTCACAGATACGCAGTATTTT.

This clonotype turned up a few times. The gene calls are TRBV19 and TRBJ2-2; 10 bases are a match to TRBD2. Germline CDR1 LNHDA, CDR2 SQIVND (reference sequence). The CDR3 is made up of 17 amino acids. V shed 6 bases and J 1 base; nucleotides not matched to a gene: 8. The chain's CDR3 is CASSSLSSGRNTGELFF. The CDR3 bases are TGTGCCAGTAGCTCCCTTTCTAGCGGGAGGAACACCGGGGAGCTGTTTTTT.

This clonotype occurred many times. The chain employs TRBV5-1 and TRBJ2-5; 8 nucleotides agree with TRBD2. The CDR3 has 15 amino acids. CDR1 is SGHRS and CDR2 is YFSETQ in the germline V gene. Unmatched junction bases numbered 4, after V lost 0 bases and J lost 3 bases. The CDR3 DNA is TGCGCCAGCAGCTTGGGGGTTAGCGGGGAAGAGACCCAGTACTTC. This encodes CASSLGVSGEETQYF.

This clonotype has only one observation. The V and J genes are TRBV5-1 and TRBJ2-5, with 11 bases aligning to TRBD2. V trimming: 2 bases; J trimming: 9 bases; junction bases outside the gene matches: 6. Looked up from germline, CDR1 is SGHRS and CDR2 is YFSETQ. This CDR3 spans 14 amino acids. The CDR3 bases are TGCGCCAGCAGCTTACTAGCGGGGGACGAGGCCCAGTACTTC. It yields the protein CASSLLAGDEAQYF.

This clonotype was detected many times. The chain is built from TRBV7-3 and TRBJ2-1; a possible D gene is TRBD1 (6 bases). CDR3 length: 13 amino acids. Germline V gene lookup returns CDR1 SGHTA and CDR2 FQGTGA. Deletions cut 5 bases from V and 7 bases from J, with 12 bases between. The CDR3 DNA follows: TGTGCCAGCAGCCAACAGGGCGGTAATGAGCAGTTCTTC. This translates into CASSQQGGNEQFF.

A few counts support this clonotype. The CDR3 DNA sequence: TGCAGTGCTAGAGATCGAAGATCTAGCGGGGCAACCGGGGAGCTGTTTTTT. The encoded protein is CSARDRRSSGATGELFF. The chain uses TRBV20-1 and TRBJ2-2; 9 bases map to TRBD2. The junction had 10 bases not matched to a gene; V was cut back by 0 bases and J by 5 bases. The germline V gene has CDR1 DFQATT and CDR2 SNEGSKA (reference sequence). CDR3 size: 17 residues.

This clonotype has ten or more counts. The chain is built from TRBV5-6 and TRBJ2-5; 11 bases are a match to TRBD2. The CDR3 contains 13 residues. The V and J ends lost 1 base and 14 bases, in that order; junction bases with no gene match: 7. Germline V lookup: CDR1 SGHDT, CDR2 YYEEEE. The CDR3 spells CASSLSLAGACYF. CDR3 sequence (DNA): TGTGCCAGCAGCTTGTCACTAGCGGGGGCCTGTTACTTC.

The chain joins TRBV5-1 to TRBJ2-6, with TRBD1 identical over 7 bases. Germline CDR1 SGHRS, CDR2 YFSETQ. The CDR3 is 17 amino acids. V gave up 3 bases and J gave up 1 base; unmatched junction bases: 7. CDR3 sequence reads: CASSSTKGASGANVLTF. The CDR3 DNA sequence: TGCGCCAGCAGCTCCACGAAGGGGGCTTCTGGGGCCAACGTCCTGACTTTC.

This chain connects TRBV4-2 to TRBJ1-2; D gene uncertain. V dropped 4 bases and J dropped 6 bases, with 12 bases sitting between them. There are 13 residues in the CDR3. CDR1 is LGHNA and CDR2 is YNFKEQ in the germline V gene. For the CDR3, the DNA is TGTGCCAGCAGCCCCGGACTGTTGAATGGCTACACCTTC. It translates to CASSPGLLNGYTF.

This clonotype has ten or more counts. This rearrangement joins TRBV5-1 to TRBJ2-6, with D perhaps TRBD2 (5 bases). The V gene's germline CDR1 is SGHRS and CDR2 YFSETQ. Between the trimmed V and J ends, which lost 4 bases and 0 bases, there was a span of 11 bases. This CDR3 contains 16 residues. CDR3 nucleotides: TGCGCCAGCAGCGCCGACGGGAACTCTGGGGCCAACGTCCTGACTTTC. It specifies CASSADGNSGANVLTF.

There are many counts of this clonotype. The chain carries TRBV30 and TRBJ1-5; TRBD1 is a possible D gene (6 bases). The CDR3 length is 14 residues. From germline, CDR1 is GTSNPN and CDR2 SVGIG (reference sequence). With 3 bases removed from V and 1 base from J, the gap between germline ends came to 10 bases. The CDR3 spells CAWRTQGSNQPQHF. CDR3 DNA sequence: TGTGCCTGGAGAACACAGGGAAGCAATCAGCCCCAGCATTTT.

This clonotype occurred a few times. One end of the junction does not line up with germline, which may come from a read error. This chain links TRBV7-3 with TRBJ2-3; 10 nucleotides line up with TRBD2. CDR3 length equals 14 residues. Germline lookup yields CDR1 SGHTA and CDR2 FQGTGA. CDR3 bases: TGTTCCAGCAGCGGAGCGGGGGGGCCGGATACGCAGTATTTT. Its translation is CSSSGAGGPDTQYF.